This T cell receptor beta chain was identified during a study of control samples from healthy donors and cancer patients. Assay: immunoSEQ multiplex PCR; the TCRdb copy retains only in-frame clones and omits some. The data show fewer than 120,000 clones, approximately 90% seen once. The CDR3 runs to 13 residues. From germline, CDR1 is MNHEY and CDR2 SVGAGI. Trimming removed 9 bases from V and 7 bases from J, with 19 bases in between. This chain uses TRBV6-5 with TRBJ2-7; a possible D gene is TRBD2 (5 bases). Sequencing was carried out using PBMCs. This receptor was identified in a woman aged 60-75 years with lung cancer. This CDR3 reads CASLDPGSEEQYF. The DNA for the CDR3 is TGTGCCAGTCTTGATCCGGGGTCTGAGGAGCAGTACTTC.